The 6 T cell receptor beta chains listed next were all sequenced from one sample in a study of T cells in localized non-small cell lung cancer. Clones were sequenced by immunoSEQ multiplex PCR, and TCRdb holds only the in-frame ones, with some missing. The repertoire has around 78,000 clones, 80% of them found once; the top ten carry about a tenth. Sequencing was performed on peripheral blood, taken before any cancer treatment. The receptor source for this set is a female donor over 55 with stage I lung adenocarcinoma.

The chain is built from TRBV5-1 and TRBJ2-7, with 11 positions matching TRBD2. Per germline, CDR1 SGHRS and CDR2 YFSETQ. The CDR3 consists of 17 residues. With 0 bases clipped from V and 2 bases from J, the junction kept 7 bases outside the gene matches. The CDR3 here is CASSLAGAGLAAYEQYF. DNA of the CDR3: TGCGCCAGCAGCTTGGCCGGGGCGGGACTAGCGGCCTACGAGCAGTACTTC.

This clone has only one observation. DNA for the CDR3: TGTGCCAGCAGCTTCTCGACAGGGTCTGGATCACCCCTCCACTTT. It yields the protein CASSFSTGSGSPLHF. The gene calls are TRBV5-4 and TRBJ1-6; TRBD1 matches 7 bases. Germline trimming cut 2 bases from V and 10 bases from J; bases unmatched to any gene: 9. This CDR3 region has 15 residues. CDR1 is SGHNT, CDR2 YYREEE, per germline (reference sequence). Complete variable domain (other parts from reference TRBV5-4 and TRBJ1-6): ETGVTQSPTHLIKTRGQQVTLRCSSQSGHNTVSWYQQALGQGPQFIFQYYREEENGRGNFPPRFSGLQFPNYSSELNVNALELDDSALYLCASSFSTGSGSPLHFGNGTRLTVT.

The chain is built from TRBV9 and TRBJ2-5, with TRBD2 identical over 8 bases. Germline V CDR1 and CDR2: SGDLS, YYNGEE. V lost 0 bases to trimming and J lost 5 bases; unmatched junction nucleotides: 6. The CDR3 is made up of 15 amino acids. The CDR3 loop reads CASSVEGSGAETQYF. CDR3 sequence (DNA): TGTGCCAGCAGCGTAGAGGGTAGCGGGGCGGAGACCCAGTACTTC.

The chain carries TRBV5-1 and TRBJ1-1; D possibly corresponds to TRBD1 (6 bases). Germline V gives CDR1 SGHRS, CDR2 YFSETQ. This CDR3 comprises 14 residues. V was trimmed by 3 bases and J by 1 base, leaving 10 bases between them. CDR3 nucleotides: TGCGCCAGCAGCTCCCGCAGGGGGAACACTGAAGCTTTCTTT. This encodes CASSSRRGNTEAFF.

CDR3 bases: TGTGCCAGCAGGGGGGGACAGGGACTCTATGGCTACACCTTC. Its protein product is CASRGGQGLYGYTF. The chain recombines TRBV2 with TRBJ1-2, with TRBD1 matching 9 bases. The CDR3 totals 14 residues. Germline V gives CDR1 SNHLY, CDR2 FYNNEI. V gave up 6 bases and J gave up 4 bases; unmatched junction bases: 6. Looking up the rest from reference TRBV2 and TRBJ1-2 gives the full variable domain: EPEVTQTPSHQVTQMGQEVILRCVPISNHLYFYWYRQILGQKVEFLVSFYNNEISEKSEIFDDQFSVERPDGSNFTLKIRSTKLEDSAMYFCASRGGQGLYGYTFGSGTRLTVV.

The chain recombines TRBV5-1 with TRBJ1-2; D may be TRBD1 (5 bases). The CDR3 extends over 15 amino acids. Germline assignment: CDR1 SGHRS and CDR2 YFSETQ. V lost 0 bases to trimming and J lost 6 bases, with 15 bases between them. The CDR3 region is CASSLEGGPGNGYTF. The CDR3, as DNA: TGCGCCAGCAGCTTGGAGGGAGGACCAGGGAATGGCTACACCTTC. The variable domain in full, completed from reference TRBV5-1 and TRBJ1-2, reads KAGVTQTPRYLIKTRGQQVTLSCSPISGHRSVSWYQQTPGQGLQFLFEYFSETQRNKGNFPGRFSGRQFSNSRSEMNVSTLELGDSALYLCASSLEGGPGNGYTFGSGTRLTVV.